A selection of T cell receptor beta chains follows, all from one sample in a study of CD8 T cells in ankylosing spondylitis. TCRdb itself ran the 5' RACE reads through MiXCR, one entry per CDR3 protein. The top ten clones hold under 20% of a sample with roughly 700,000 distinct CDR3 sequences, around 17% of them seen once. Sample: blood, either unsorted or a sorted T cell fraction (not recorded which). The origin of the receptors is a male donor with ankylosing spondylitis. CDR3s include the opening cysteine and the closing phenylalanine or tryptophan. D genes are given only for firm matches. Rows may omit the clone size; those that give it use once, few, many or a size class.

j_gene,abundance,v_gene,d_gene,CDR3nt,CDR3aa
TRBJ2-1,NA,TRBV7-6,NA,TGTGCCAGCAGCCCTTCCTTGGGAAGGTCCTACAATGAGCAGTTCTTC,CASSPSLGRSYNEQFF
TRBJ1-1,few,TRBV5-1,TRBD1,TGCGCCAGCAGCTTTGAGAGGGGGCACGCTTTCTTT,CASSFERGHAFF
TRBJ2-2,many,TRBV5-1,NA,TGCGCCAGCAGCTTAGGGGGTTTGGACACCGGGGAGCTGTTTTTT,CASSLGGLDTGELFF
TRBJ1-3,many,TRBV28,NA,TGTGCCAGCAGCCCAACAGGGACTGGAAACACCATATATTTT,CASSPTGTGNTIYF
TRBJ1-2,few,TRBV29-1,NA,TGCAGCGTTGAAGGCCCAGGGGTGGAAGGCTACACCTTC,CSVEGPGVEGYTF
TRBJ1-1,NA,TRBV5-1,NA,TGCGCCAGCAGCTTATACAGGGAGGGTGAAGCTTTCTTT,CASSLYREGEAFF
TRBJ1-5,few,TRBV4-2,TRBD1,TGTGCCAGCAGCCGAAAAAAATACGGGACAGGGGGTCTGTTTAGCAATCAGCCCCAGCATTTT,CASSRKKYGTGGLFSNQPQHF
TRBJ1-1,few,TRBV20-1,TRBD1,TGCAGTGCGCCGAGACAGGGGGGCCAAGAAGCTTTCTTT,CSAPRQGGQEAFF
TRBJ2-5,NA,TRBV28,NA,TGTGCCAGCAGCACTAGAAGGGGGGGCAAAAAAGAGACCCAGTACTTC,CASSTRRGGKKETQYF
TRBJ2-1,NA,TRBV5-1,NA,TGCGCCAGCAGCCCGGACATCGCCACCTACAATGAGCAGTTCTTC,CASSPDIATYNEQFF
TRBJ2-7,few,TRBV6-5,NA,TGTGCCAGCAGTTATTCCCACGGATCGGCCTCCTACGAGCAGTACTTC,CASSYSHGSASYEQYF
TRBJ1-5,NA,TRBV28,NA,TGTGCCAGCAGGGGGATAAGGGATGATCAGCCCCAGCATTTT,CASRGIRDDQPQHF
TRBJ2-2,few,TRBV12-3/TRBV12-4,TRBD1,TGTGCCAGCAGTTTTTATCGGACAGGGTTTACCGGGGAGCTGTTTTTT,CASSFYRTGFTGELFF
TRBJ1-1,many,TRBV20-1,NA,TGCAGTGCTAGGGTCCAGAACACTGAAGCTTTCTTT,CSARVQNTEAFF
TRBJ2-1,NA,TRBV19,TRBD2,TGTGCCAGTAGTATTCGACTAGCGGGAGGAGTGGGGAATGAGCAGTTCTTC,CASSIRLAGGVGNEQFF
TRBJ2-2,NA,TRBV4-3,TRBD2,TGCGCCAGCAGCCAAGATATAGGACTAGCGGGCTTCGGGGAGCTGTTTTTT,CASSQDIGLAGFGELFF
TRBJ1-1,NA,TRBV5-4,NA,TGTGCCAGCGATACCTTGGGAGCCAATGAAGCTTTCTTT,CASDTLGANEAFF
TRBJ2-7,NA,TRBV12-3/TRBV12-4,TRBD1,TGTGCCAGCAGTTTCCAAACAGGGGTTTACGAGCAGTACTTC,CASSFQTGVYEQYF
TRBJ2-7,many,TRBV2,TRBD1,TGTGCCAGCCTCCCGGACAGGGGGGTGAACGAGCAGTACTTC,CASLPDRGVNEQYF
TRBJ1-1,few,TRBV20-1,NA,TGCAGTGCTAGAGATCCACAGGGTCTCACTGAAGCTTTCTTT,CSARDPQGLTEAFF
TRBJ2-1,many,TRBV6-4,NA,TGTGCCAGCAGTGACTCGAACCCCAATGAGCAGTTCTTC,CASSDSNPNEQFF
TRBJ2-3,few,TRBV30,NA,TGTGCCTGGGCCTACGGGGCAGGGTTTGCAGATACGCAGTATTTT,CAWAYGAGFADTQYF
TRBJ2-7,NA,TRBV7-9,NA,TGTGCCAGCAGCTCATGGAAGCACCTATCTGGCGAGCAGTACTTC,CASSSWKHLSGEQYF
TRBJ2-5,many,TRBV12-3/TRBV12-4,NA,TGCGCCAGCAGCTTTACTCGGGAGACCCAGTACTTC,CASSFTRETQYF
TRBJ2-7,few,TRBV28,NA,TGTGCCAGTAAACAGGCTACCTCCTACGAGCAGTACTTC,CASKQATSYEQYF
TRBJ2-1,NA,TRBV24-1,NA,TGTGCCACCAGTGATCCCCTCCCTCTGGGCTCCTACAATGAGCAGTTCTTC,CATSDPLPLGSYNEQFF
TRBJ2-2,NA,TRBV18,NA,TGTGCCAGCTCACCACGACAGGCCACCGGGGAGCTGTTTTTT,CASSPRQATGELFF
TRBJ2-7,few,TRBV28,NA,TGTGCCAGCAGTCCCCCTGGCGGGAACGAGCAGTACTTC,CASSPPGGNEQYF
TRBJ1-3,few,TRBV20-1,NA,TGCAGTGCTAGAGAGGGCAGAAGCTCTGGAAACACCATATATTTT,CSAREGRSSGNTIYF
TRBJ2-1,few,TRBV4-1,TRBD2,TGCGCCAGCAGCCGAGCGGGACTAGCGGACAATGAGCAGTTCTTC,CASSRAGLADNEQFF
TRBJ2-1,NA,TRBV4-1,NA,TGCGCCAGCAGCCAAGTTCTTGGTAGCTCCTACAATGAGCAGTTCTTC,CASSQVLGSSYNEQFF
TRBJ2-2,NA,TRBV12-3/TRBV12-4,NA,TGTGCCAGCAGTTTGGTCGATCCCTCCGGGGAGCTGTTTTTT,CASSLVDPSGELFF
TRBJ2-4,few,TRBV20-1,TRBD2,TGCAGTGCTAGAGTTGCTAGCGGGGGGGCCTTAGCCAAAAACATTCAGTACTTC,CSARVASGGALAKNIQYF
TRBJ2-2,once,TRBV20-1,TRBD2,TGCTGTGCTAGGGGCCCCGGGACTACGAACACCGGGGAGCTGTTTTTT,CCARGPGTTNTGELFF
TRBJ1-2,NA,TRBV2,NA,TGTGCCAGCAGTGGAGACCGCGCATTATATGGCTACACCTTC,CASSGDRALYGYTF
TRBJ1-2,medium-sized,TRBV12-3/TRBV12-4,NA,TGTGCCAGCAGTTTAGCCAGGGGCGAGGACTATGGCTACACCTTC,CASSLARGEDYGYTF
TRBJ1-1,few,TRBV5-1,TRBD1,TGCGCCAGCAGCGAACAGGGGGGTTCGAACACTGAAGCTTTCTTT,CASSEQGGSNTEAFF
TRBJ2-7,few,TRBV29-1,NA,TGCAGCGCCGGGGTCTCCTACGAGCAGTACTTC,CSAGVSYEQYF
TRBJ2-1,few,TRBV12-3/TRBV12-4,NA,TGTGCCAGCAGCCCTGGGACTCTTAACTACAATGAGCAGTTCTTC,CASSPGTLNYNEQFF
TRBJ1-1,NA,TRBV11-2,NA,TGTGCCAGCAGCTCAGGTTCCCCTGAAGCTTTCTTT,CASSSGSPEAFF
TRBJ1-1,NA,TRBV12-3/TRBV12-4,NA,TGTGCCAGCACCTCGGGGAGCTCCATGAACACTGAAGCTTTCTTT,CASTSGSSMNTEAFF
TRBJ2-1,NA,TRBV12-3/TRBV12-4,NA,TGTGCCAGCAGTTTAAACACTTACAATGAGCAGTTCTTC,CASSLNTYNEQFF
TRBJ2-3,few,TRBV9,NA,TGTGCCAGCAGCCCGCGGCCCAGCACAGATACGCAGTATTTT,CASSPRPSTDTQYF
TRBJ2-3,few,TRBV12-3/TRBV12-4,TRBD2,TGTGCCAGCACCGACCTCCGGGGGACTAGCGGATCTAGCACAGATACGCAGTATTTT,CASTDLRGTSGSSTDTQYF
TRBJ1-2,NA,TRBV15,NA,TGTGCCACCAGCAGAGTCGTCACCCAGAACTATGGCTACACCTTC,CATSRVVTQNYGYTF
TRBJ2-7,few,TRBV6-1,TRBD2,TGTGCCAGCGCCCTGCGGGGCCAGCGGGGGTTCGACGAGCAGTACTTC,CASALRGQRGFDEQYF
TRBJ1-4,few,TRBV5-1,NA,TGCGCCAGCAGCAACCACAAGCGGCGGGATGAAAAACTGTTTTTT,CASSNHKRRDEKLFF
TRBJ2-1,NA,TRBV2,TRBD2,TGTGCCAGCAGTGCACTCACTAGCGGGAGCGGTGTGGAAAATGAGCAGTTCTTC,CASSALTSGSGVENEQFF
TRBJ2-7,few,TRBV7-3,TRBD1,TGTGCCAGCTCGACAGGGATGGGTCACGAGCAGTACTTC,CASSTGMGHEQYF
TRBJ2-3,NA,TRBV4-2,TRBD1,TGTGCCAGCAGCCAAGGACAGGGGGGATCTGATACGCAGTATTTT,CASSQGQGGSDTQYF
TRBJ1-4,NA,TRBV4-1,TRBD1,TGCGCCAGCAGCCAACCCCTCCGGGACAGAAATCAAAAACTGTTTTTT,CASSQPLRDRNQKLFF
TRBJ1-6,few,TRBV13,TRBD1,TGTGCCAGCAGCCCCTCGGCAGGGGGGAATTCACCCCTCCACTTT,CASSPSAGGNSPLHF
TRBJ2-7,NA,TRBV6-5,NA,TGTGCCAGCAGTTTTAATGAACAGGGATCCTACGAGCAGTACTTC,CASSFNEQGSYEQYF
TRBJ1-4,NA,TRBV20-1,NA,TGCAGTGCTAGTGGGCAGGTTACAACTAATGAAAAACTGTTTTTT,CSASGQVTTNEKLFF
TRBJ2-7,NA,TRBV3-1,NA,TGTGCCATCGCTGAGGGCCCGGGAGTCTCTTACGAGCAGTACTTC,CAIAEGPGVSYEQYF